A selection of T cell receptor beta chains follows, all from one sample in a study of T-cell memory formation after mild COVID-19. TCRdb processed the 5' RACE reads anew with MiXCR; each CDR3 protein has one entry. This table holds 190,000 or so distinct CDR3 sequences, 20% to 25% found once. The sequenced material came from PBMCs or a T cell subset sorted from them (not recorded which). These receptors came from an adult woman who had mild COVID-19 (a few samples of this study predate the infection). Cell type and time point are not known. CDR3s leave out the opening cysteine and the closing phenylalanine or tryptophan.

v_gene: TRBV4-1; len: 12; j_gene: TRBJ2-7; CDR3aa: ASSQRADSYEQY
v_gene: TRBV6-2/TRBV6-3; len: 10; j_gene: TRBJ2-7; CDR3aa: ASRTGGGEQY
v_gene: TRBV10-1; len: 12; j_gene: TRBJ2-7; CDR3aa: ASSARGRSYEQY
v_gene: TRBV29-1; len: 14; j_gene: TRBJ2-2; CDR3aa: SVEGLAGENTGELF
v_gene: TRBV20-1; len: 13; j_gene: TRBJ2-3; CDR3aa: SARGSKVGTDTQY
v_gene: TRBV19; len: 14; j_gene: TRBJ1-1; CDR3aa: ASSIVGTGLNTEAF
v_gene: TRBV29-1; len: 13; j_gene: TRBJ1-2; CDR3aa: SVDWGQGLSWGYT
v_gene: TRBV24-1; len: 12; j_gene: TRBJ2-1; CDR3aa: ATSGGVSRGEQF
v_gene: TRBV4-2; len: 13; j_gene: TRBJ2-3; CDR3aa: ASSQDLSYTDTQY
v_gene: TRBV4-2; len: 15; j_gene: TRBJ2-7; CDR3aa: ASSQEVPRLAAYEQY
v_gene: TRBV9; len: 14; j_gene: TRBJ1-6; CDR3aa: ASSPVGSSYNSPLH
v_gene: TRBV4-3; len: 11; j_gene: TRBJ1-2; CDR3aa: ASSQGRSYGYT
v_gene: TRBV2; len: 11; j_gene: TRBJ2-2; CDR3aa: ASSNEVTGELF
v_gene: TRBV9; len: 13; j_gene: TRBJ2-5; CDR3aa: ASSASGTGGETQY
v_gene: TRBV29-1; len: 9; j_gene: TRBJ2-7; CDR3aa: SVLGQDAQY
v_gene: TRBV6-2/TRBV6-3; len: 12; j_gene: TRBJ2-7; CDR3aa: ASSFFTGGYEQY
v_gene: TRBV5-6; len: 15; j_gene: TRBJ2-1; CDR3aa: ASSFDGLAEIYNEQF
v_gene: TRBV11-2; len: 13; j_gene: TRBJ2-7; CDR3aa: ASSSPIAGVHEQY
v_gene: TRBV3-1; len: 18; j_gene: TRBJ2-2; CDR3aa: ASSQELLGRIFLDTGELF
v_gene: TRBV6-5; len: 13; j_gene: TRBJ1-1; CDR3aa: ASSIQGPQGAEAF
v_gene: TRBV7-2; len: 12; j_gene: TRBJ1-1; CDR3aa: ASRPIGQGSEAF
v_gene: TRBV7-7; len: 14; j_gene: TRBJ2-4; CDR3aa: ASSYTGQGYKNIQY
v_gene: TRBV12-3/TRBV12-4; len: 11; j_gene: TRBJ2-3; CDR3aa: ASTLDEGDTQY
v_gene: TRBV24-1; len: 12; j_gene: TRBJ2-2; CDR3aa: ATSRKAGPGELF
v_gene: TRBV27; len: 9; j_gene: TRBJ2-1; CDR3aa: ASSLSGEQF
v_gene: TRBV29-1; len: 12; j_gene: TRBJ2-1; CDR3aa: SVAPPGRYNEQF
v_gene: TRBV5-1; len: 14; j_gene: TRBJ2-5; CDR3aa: ASSSFFGGSQETQY
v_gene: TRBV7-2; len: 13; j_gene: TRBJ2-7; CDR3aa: ASSFLDVPSYEQY
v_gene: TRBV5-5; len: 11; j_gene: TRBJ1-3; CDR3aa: ASSQGGENTIY
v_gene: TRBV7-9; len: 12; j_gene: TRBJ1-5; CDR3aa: ASSSTAGNQPQH
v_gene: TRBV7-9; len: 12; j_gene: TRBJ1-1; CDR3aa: ASSLLGGHTEAF
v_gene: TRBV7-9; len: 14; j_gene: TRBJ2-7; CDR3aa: ASSPRQTGASYEQY
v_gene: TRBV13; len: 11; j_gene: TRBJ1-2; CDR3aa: ASSPGHPYGYT
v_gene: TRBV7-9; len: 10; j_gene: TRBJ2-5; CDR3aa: ASSLDRQTQY
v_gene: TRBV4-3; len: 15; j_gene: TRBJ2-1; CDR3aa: ASSQGRLAGANNEQF
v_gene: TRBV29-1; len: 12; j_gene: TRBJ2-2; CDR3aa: SVDEGLAPGELF
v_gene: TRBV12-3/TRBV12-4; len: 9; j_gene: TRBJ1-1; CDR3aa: ASGLTGEAF